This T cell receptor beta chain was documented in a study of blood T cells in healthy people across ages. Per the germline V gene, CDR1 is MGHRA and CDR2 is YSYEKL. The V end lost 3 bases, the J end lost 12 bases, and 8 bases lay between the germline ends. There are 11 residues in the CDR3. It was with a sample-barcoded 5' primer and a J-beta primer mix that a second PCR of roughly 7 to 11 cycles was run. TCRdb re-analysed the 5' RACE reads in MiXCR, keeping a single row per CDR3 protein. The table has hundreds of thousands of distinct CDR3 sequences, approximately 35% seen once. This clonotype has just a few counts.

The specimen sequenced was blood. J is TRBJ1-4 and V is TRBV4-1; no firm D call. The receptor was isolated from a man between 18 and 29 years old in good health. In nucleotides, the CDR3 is TGCGCCAGCAGCCACCGGTTGGAACTGTTTTTT. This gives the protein CASSHRLELFF.